A single sample gave rise to the 27 T cell receptor beta chains below, sequenced in a study of control samples from healthy donors and cancer patients. The data were produced by immunoSEQ multiplex PCR, yet TCRdb's version contains in-frame clones alone and is incomplete. The sample yields 100,000 to 150,000 clones, about 93% seen once. Source material: blood. All receptors come from a man in his forties or fifties in good health.

CDR3 loop: CASSSLGGNTEAFF. The CDR3 bases are TGCGCCAGCAGTTCCCTGGGGGGGAACACTGAAGCTTTCTTT. The gene calls are TRBV5-1 and TRBJ1-1; the D gene is possibly TRBD1 (5 bases). V was shortened by 5 bases and J by 1 base, with 12 bases between the two germline ends. This CDR3 is built from 14 residues. CDR1 and CDR2 (germline): SGHRS, YFSETQ.

The J gene is TRBJ2-7, the V gene TRBV5-6, with D possibly called TRBD1 or TRBD2 (5 bases each). V gave up 2 bases and J gave up 5 bases, with 20 bases separating them. Germline V CDR1 and CDR2: SGHDT, YYEEEE. This CDR3 has 16 residues. CDR3 region: CASSLFIGQGRDEQYF. The CDR3 region has the DNA TGTGCCAGCAGCTTATTTATTGGGCAGGGACGAGACGAGCAGTACTTC.

The chain is built from TRBV5-1 and TRBJ2-5; possibly TRBD1 for D (6 bases). The V gene lost 2 bases and the J gene lost 5 bases, with 16 bases spanning the gap. The CDR3 runs to 15 residues. Germline V lookup: CDR1 SGHRS, CDR2 YFSETQ. The chain's CDR3 is CASSFEGRGEETQYF. CDR3 nucleotides: TGCGCCAGCAGCTTCGAAGGCAGGGGTGAGGAGACCCAGTACTTC.

The V call is TRBV7-3, the J call TRBJ2-1, with 11 nucleotides matching TRBD2. This CDR3 has 12 residues. Germline V lookup: CDR1 SGHTA, CDR2 FQGTGA. V lost 5 bases and J lost 12; bases outside the gene matches: 3. The DNA for the CDR3 is TGTGCCAGCAGCAGACTAGCGGGAAGGCAGTTCTTC. Protein product: CASSRLAGRQFF.

The chain carries TRBV4-1 and TRBJ2-3; D unresolved. Germline values: CDR1 MGHRA, CDR2 YSYEKL. Deletions cut 6 bases from V and 2 bases from J, with 15 bases between. The CDR3 is 15 residues long. CDR3 sequence reads: CASSQFQKNTDTQYF. DNA for the CDR3: TGCGCCAGCAGTCAGTTCCAGAAAAACACAGATACGCAGTATTTT.

V usage is TRBV10-3 and J usage is TRBJ1-5, with 8 bases aligning to TRBD1. The CDR3 has 15 residues. V trimming: 2 bases; J trimming: 4 bases; junction bases outside the gene matches: 4. The germline gives CDR1 ENHRY, CDR2 SYGVKD. CDR3 nucleotides: TGTGCCATCAGTGAGCCCGGACAGGGAAATCAGCCCCAGCATTTT. This sequence encodes CAISEPGQGNQPQHF.

The V gene is TRBV7-2, the J gene TRBJ1-2; TRBD1 agrees at 10 bases. After removal of 6 bases from V and 7 bases from J, the junction contained 14 bases not matched to a gene. Germline-derived CDR1 and CDR2 are SGHTA and FQGNSA. The CDR3 has 16 amino acids. The CDR3 is CASSTATGGARSGYTF. CDR3 nucleotide sequence: TGTGCCAGCAGTACTGCGACAGGGGGCGCGAGAAGTGGCTACACCTTC.

This chain links TRBV30 with TRBJ2-1, with TRBD1 as a possible D gene (6 bases). The CDR3 is 13 residues long. Trimming took off 2 bases at V and 5 bases at J, with 10 bases between the two ends. From germline, CDR1 is GTSNPN and CDR2 SVGIG (reference sequence). The CDR3 DNA is TGTGCCTGGAGTCTTCACAGGGACAATGAGCAGTTCTTC. It is translated as CAWSLHRDNEQFF.

The chain links TRBV7-6 to TRBJ2-3; D tentatively reads TRBD1 or TRBD2 (5 bases each). Looked up from germline, CDR1 is SGHVS and CDR2 is FNYEAQ. V lost 4 bases and J 2 bases, leaving 19 bases between the germline ends. The CDR3 has 17 residues. This CDR3 reads CASSSQSGTLHTDTQYF. The CDR3 DNA follows: TGTGCCAGCAGCTCTCAATCCGGGACCCTCCACACAGATACGCAGTATTTT.

The gene calls are TRBV5-6 and TRBJ2-7, with 7 bases identical to TRBD2. The length of the CDR3 is 14 residues. V trimming: 1 base; J trimming: 1 base; junction bases outside the gene matches: 2. CDR1 and CDR2 from the germline V gene are SGHDT and YYEEEE. CDR3 nucleotides: TGTGCCAGCAGCTTGCGGGGAGGGTCCTACGAGCAGTACTTC. It yields the protein CASSLRGGSYEQYF.

The sample holds one count of this clone. The chain uses TRBV11-3 and TRBJ1-2; D not certain. CDR3 length equals 18 residues. The V end was cut by 4 bases, the J end by 3 bases, with 24 bases between. Germline CDR1 SGHNT, CDR2 YENEEA. As DNA, the CDR3 is TGTGCCAGCAGCTCCTCCCAGACCCACCCTATGGCACACTATGGCTACACCTTC. It specifies CASSSSQTHPMAHYGYTF.

The chain combines TRBV29-1 with TRBJ2-7; TRBD2 is a possible D gene (5 bases). This CDR3 comprises 11 residues. The germline gives CDR1 SQVTM, CDR2 ANQGSEA. Trimming left V 6 bases short and J 3 bases short, with 9 bases between. This CDR3 is CSVGLNYEQYF. The CDR3 DNA follows: TGCAGCGTCGGACTGAACTACGAGCAGTACTTC.

V gene TRBV3-1 (or the pseudogene TRBV3-2) combines with J gene TRBJ2-5, with D perhaps matching TRBD1 (5 bases). Trimming removed 4 bases from V and 5 bases from J, with 23 bases in between. Per the germline V gene, CDR1 is LGHDT and CDR2 is YNNKEL (reference sequence). The CDR3 has 17 amino acids. The CDR3 coding sequence is TGTGCCAGCAGCCCCCCCTGGGGCCGAGAGGTTTGGGAGACCCAGTACTTC. It is translated as CASSPPWGREVWETQYF.

This chain links TRBV5-1 with TRBJ2-5, with D perhaps TRBD2 (6 bases). CDR1 and CDR2 from the germline V gene are SGHRS and YFSETQ. The CDR3 is made up of 13 amino acids. The V end was cut by 1 base, the J end by 5 bases, with 9 bases between. This CDR3 is CASSLLEGETQYF. The CDR3, as DNA: TGCGCCAGCAGCTTGTTGGAGGGGGAGACCCAGTACTTC.

This chain joins TRBV28 and TRBJ2-2; D is unresolved. Between the trimmed V and J ends, which lost 5 bases and 11 bases, there was a span of 12 bases. The CDR3 contains 12 residues. The germline CDR1 and CDR2 sequences are MDHEN and SYDVKM. The CDR3 spells CASSLRPRELFF. CDR3 nucleotide sequence: TGTGCCAGCAGTCTCCGACCGAGAGAGCTGTTTTTT. Together with reference TRBV28 and TRBJ2-2, the CDR3 gives the full variable domain: DVKVTQSSRYLVKRTGEKVFLECVQDMDHENMFWYRQDPGLGLRLIYFSYDVKMKEKGDIPEGYSVSREKKERFSLILESASTNQTSMYLCASSLRPRELFFGEGSRLTVL.

The chain recombines TRBV5-4 with TRBJ1-4, with 9 nucleotides matching TRBD1. Looked up from germline, CDR1 is SGHNT and CDR2 is YYREEE (reference sequence). The V and J ends lost 5 bases and 5 bases, in that order; junction bases with no gene match: 4. The CDR3 is 14 amino acids. CDR3 loop: CASRAGTGNEKLFF. The CDR3, as DNA: TGTGCCAGCAGAGCCGGGACAGGGAATGAAAAACTGTTTTTT.

The chain carries TRBV3-1 (or the pseudogene TRBV3-2) and TRBJ1-4; possibly TRBD1 for D (6 bases). Germline V CDR1 and CDR2: LGHDT, YNNKEL (reference sequence). This CDR3 is built from 16 residues. Trimming stripped 1 base from V and 2 bases from J, with 11 bases between. CDR3 sequence reads: CASSQAGTGTNEKLFF. The CDR3 coding sequence is TGTGCCAGCAGCCAAGCCGGTACAGGGACTAATGAAAAACTGTTTTTT.

The chain joins TRBV2 to TRBJ2-4; TRBD1 might be the D (5 bases). The germline V gene encodes CDR1 SNHLY and CDR2 FYNNEI. There are 12 residues in the CDR3. Trimming left V 2 bases short and J 9 bases short, with 8 bases between. CDR3 DNA sequence: TGTGCCAGCAGTGAACAGGGCGGCATTCAGTACTTC. Translation: CASSEQGGIQYF.

The chain uses TRBV5-4 and TRBJ2-3, with 7 positions matching TRBD2. The CDR3 consists of 16 residues. Unmatched junction bases numbered 4, after V lost 0 bases and J lost 0 bases. Germline loops: CDR1 SGHNT, CDR2 YYREEE (reference sequence). Here the CDR3 reads CASSLVFSGSTDTQYF. The CDR3 coding sequence is TGTGCCAGCAGCTTGGTTTTTAGCGGGAGCACAGATACGCAGTATTTT.

This chain connects TRBV7-6 to TRBJ2-3; tentative D call: TRBD2 (5 bases). Trimming stripped 1 base from V and 2 bases from J, with 16 bases between. Germline CDR1 is SGHVS and CDR2 is FNYEAQ. This CDR3 is built from 17 residues. The CDR3 reads CASSLVVAGPYTDTQYF. The CDR3 DNA reads as TGTGCCAGCAGCTTAGTTGTGGCGGGTCCCTACACAGATACGCAGTATTTT. Drawing the rest from reference TRBV7-6 and TRBJ2-3, the complete variable domain is GAGVSQSPRYKVTKRGQDVALRCDPISGHVSLYWYRQALGQGPEFLTYFNYEAQQDKSGLPNDRFSAERPEGSISTLTIQRTEQRDSAMYRCASSLVVAGPYTDTQYFGPGTRLTVL.

The chain is built from TRBV30 and TRBJ1-6; TRBD1 matches 10 bases. After removal of 2 bases from V and 7 bases from J, the junction contained 5 bases not matched to a gene. Germline V CDR1 and CDR2: GTSNPN, SVGIG (reference sequence). CDR3 length equals 15 residues. Written as DNA, the CDR3 is TGTGCCTGGAGTAAGCGACAGGGGGCCAATTCACCCCTCCACTTT. Amino acids: CAWSKRQGANSPLHF.

This chain joins TRBV4-1 and TRBJ2-5, with no clear D. The germline V gene encodes CDR1 MGHRA and CDR2 YSYEKL. The CDR3 contains 15 residues. The V and J ends lost 2 bases and 0 bases respectively, with 10 bases between them. The CDR3: CASSQRQTYQETQYF. CDR3 DNA: TGCGCCAGCAGCCAAAGGCAGACATACCAAGAGACCCAGTACTTC.

The V gene is TRBV4-2, the J gene TRBJ2-1; 7 bases are a match to TRBD2. The J segment lost 9 bases and the V segment lost 4 bases, leaving 18 bases of the junction unmatched. Germline V lookup: CDR1 LGHNA, CDR2 YNFKEQ. The CDR3 spans 17 residues. The CDR3 here is CASSPTSALSLIAEQFF. In nucleotides, the CDR3 is TGTGCCAGCAGCCCAACTAGCGCCCTATCCCTAATCGCTGAGCAGTTCTTC.

The chain is built from TRBV7-8 and TRBJ1-1; TRBD1 might be the D (5 bases). Germline V gives CDR1 SGHVS, CDR2 FQNEAQ. Trimming left V 5 bases short and J 8 bases short, with 30 bases between. This CDR3 comprises 18 residues. The CDR3 here is CASSLLSPPNARGREAFF. The DNA for the CDR3 is TGTGCCAGCAGCCTACTTAGCCCTCCGAATGCCCGGGGCAGGGAAGCTTTCTTT.

This chain uses TRBV3-1 (or the pseudogene TRBV3-2) with TRBJ1-5; tentatively, D is TRBD1 (5 bases). The CDR3 runs 14 residues. Germline V gene data show CDR1 as LGHDT and CDR2 as YNNKEL (reference sequence). V was pared by 2 bases and J by 1 base, with 6 bases between. The CDR3 here is CASSQRGSNQPQHF. DNA of the CDR3: TGTGCCAGCAGCCAACGGGGGAGCAATCAGCCCCAGCATTTT.

The chain employs TRBV19 and TRBJ1-4; TRBD1 matches 9 bases. The J segment lost 4 bases and the V segment lost 9 bases, leaving 6 bases of the junction unmatched. Germline V gene sequence: CDR1 LNHDA, CDR2 SQIVND (reference sequence). This CDR3 is 14 amino acids long. CDR3 nucleotides: TGTGCCAGCTCGGACAGGGGCGGTAATGAAAAACTGTTTTTT. Encoded protein: CASSDRGGNEKLFF.

This chain uses TRBV18 with TRBJ1-1; unclear D gene. CDR1 is KGHSH, CDR2 LQKENI, per germline. The germline V and J ends were trimmed by 3 bases and 3 bases, with 11 bases remaining between them. There are 14 residues in the CDR3. CDR3: CASSPKTGYTEAFF. The CDR3 bases are TGTGCCAGCTCACCGAAGACGGGGTACACTGAAGCTTTCTTT.